The present TCR beta chain was sequenced within a study of T-cell memory formation after mild COVID-19 (dated by TCRdb to the early 2020s). Some background on the complete study: TCR sequence clusters from the two donors were largely donor specific. T-cell clones expanding and contracting after mild COVID-19 in two donors were tracked by longitudinal TCRalpha and TCRbeta repertoire sequencing. Two young, previously healthy adult volunteers, one female and one male, were included in the cohort. Points the paper makes about the study in general: Some responding clones were found in pre-infection memory, which suggests that pre-existing cross-reactive memory T cells took part in the SARS-CoV-2 response. Balanced CD4/CD8 phenotypes were observed for clones contracting from day 15 to 85, whereas a bias towards CD4+ was observed for a second wave of clones expanding from day 15 to 37. SARS-CoV-2 specificity of the second-wave clones peaking on day 37 was not confirmed. Contracting CD4+ clones appeared mostly in the CM and EM memory subsets, whereas CD8+ clones were enriched in EMRA. The study included only two mild cases, and larger cohorts that include severe cases with pre-infection samples were judged to be necessary.

As concerns this clonotype: It lacks a known antigen. No base qualities exist here, and no much larger clone lies one base off it.

Ficoll-Paque density gradient centrifugation was the method used to isolate PBMCs. CDR1 and CDR2 are read off the germline V gene (reference sequence) as SEHNR and FQNEAQ. V lost 7 bases and J lost 4 bases, and the count of bases not matched to a germline gene is 8. From the cysteine through the phenylalanine, the CDR3 covers 15 amino acids. CDR3 DNA only is kept here, 45 bases in frame from base 1. This sample was sequenced with an Illumina NovaSeq 6000. Using 5'RACE with constant-segment primers, TCRalpha and TCRbeta cDNA libraries were constructed, with sample barcodes and unique molecular identifiers added in the process. Trizol reagent was used to extract RNA from every sample. Amplification of the libraries took two PCR steps, and the second step added a second sample barcode plus Illumina TruSeq adapters. Sequencing of the libraries was done on an Illumina NovaSeq, producing 2 x 150 bp paired-end reads. In the source study's methods: Demultiplexing of reads and collapsing into UMI-guided consensus sequences were performed with migec v1.2.7. Using mixcr v2.1.11, UMI consensuses were aligned to TRA and TRB V and J templates and then assembled into clonotypes. A clonotype was counted as expanded or contracted only when both edgeR and NoisET called the clonotype significant, with the noise models trained on biological replicates. For edgeR calls, the cutoffs were a false discovery rate-adjusted p below 0.01 and a log2 fold-change threshold of 1. As an exploratory analysis of dynamics, max-normalized trajectories of the 1000 most abundant clonotypes were examined by PCA with hierarchical clustering. The CD4 or CD8 phenotype of responding clones was assigned using the separately sequenced CD4+ and CD8+ repertoires. The public reads were run again by TCRdb, first through fastp at Q25 and then through MiXCR, and only productive beta chains were kept. Every entry covers one CDR3 protein and lists the most common genes and DNA from its rows. What appears here as the V and J calls and clone size reflects TCRdb's work, not the paper's. The sample contains around 100,000 distinct CDR3 sequences, about 24% of them found a single time. The biggest ten clones account for about 42% of the sample.

The receptor was isolated from a man between 18 and 35 years old who had mild COVID-19 (a few samples of this study predate the infection). The sample titles of this study are shuffled in the database, so cell type and time point are left out; the donor was told from shared clones. Sequencing was carried out using PBMCs or a T cell subset sorted from them (not recorded which). The rearrangement combines TRBV7-9 with TRBJ2-1; 9 of the junction bases match TRBD2. The CDR3 reads CASTPSGGTYNEQFF. The nucleotides are TGTGCCAGCACCCCAAGCGGGGGGACTTACAATGAGCAGTTCTTC.